The 6 T cell receptor beta chains below all came from one sample that was sequenced in a study of immune heterogeneity within non-small cell lung tumors. Template material for each sample was about 0.55 ug of bulk tumor genomic DNA. Primary tumors were biopsied several times each, far apart, intraoperatively. The study enrolled patients with untreated, newly diagnosed non-small cell lung cancer who underwent curative surgery. Multiplex PCR amplified the TCR beta CDR3 region. Its first round ran for nine to eleven cycles with 32 V and 13 J primers. TCRdb re-called the multiplex PCR reads with MiXCR, one entry per CDR3 protein. This sample has about 22,000 distinct CDR3 sequences, with 27% found just once. Sequencing was carried out using lung tumor tissue. Receptors were obtained from a middle-aged man with non-small cell lung cancer.

This clonotype has only a few counts. A read error may explain this, as a much larger clone is one base away. The chain joins TRBV12-3 or TRBV12-4 to TRBJ2-7; D not resolved. Trimming removed 5 bases from V and 6 bases from J, with 17 bases in between. This CDR3 region has 14 residues. This CDR3 reads CASSGPARASEQYF. For the CDR3, the DNA is TGTGCCAGCAGTGGGCCGGCGCGAGCCTCCGAGCAGTACTTC.

This clonotype is medium-sized (0.01 to 0.1%) by share. The rearrangement links TRBV2 to TRBJ2-3; 10 bases agree with TRBD2. The CDR3 length is 17 residues. V shed 2 bases and J 5 bases; nucleotides not matched to a gene: 10. Per germline, CDR1 SNHLY and CDR2 FYNNEI. CDR3 coding DNA: TGTGCCAGCAGTGAATCCCTGCTAGCGGGAGTTCGAGATACGCAGTATTTT. This encodes CASSESLLAGVRDTQYF.

CDR3 bases: TGTGCCAGCAGCGTCGCGCCGGCCCTGGGTTCACCCCTCCACTTT. This gives the protein CASSVAPALGSPLHF. The J gene is TRBJ1-6, the V gene TRBV9; D is unresolved. V lost 2 bases and J lost 9, with 15 bases in between. Germline loops: CDR1 SGDLS, CDR2 YYNGEE. The CDR3 spans 15 residues.

In this sample, this clonotype turned up many times. The chain couples TRBV11-3 to TRBJ2-3; D might be TRBD1 (6 bases). Trimming pared 1 base from V and 6 bases from J, leaving 17 bases between. Germline CDR1 SGHNT, CDR2 YENEEA. This CDR3 is built from 16 residues. The CDR3 DNA is TGTGCCAGCAGCTTAGGGAGGACAGCAGCCGGGGATACGCAGTATTTT. It codes for CASSLGRTAAGDTQYF. Supplemented by reference TRBV11-3 and TRBJ2-3, the full variable domain reads EAGVVQSPRYKIIEKKQPVAFWCNPISGHNTLYWYLQNLGQGPELLIRYENEEAVDDSQLPKDRFSAERLKGVDSTLKIQPAELGDSAVYLCASSLGRTAAGDTQYFGPGTRLTVL.

Regarding this clonotype: Since a much larger clone is just one base distant, this may be a read error. The chain employs TRBV2 and TRBJ1-6; D uncertain. The CDR3 covers 10 residues. The ends were cut back, 8 bases at V and 15 bases at J, with 11 bases in the middle. CDR1 and CDR2 (germline): SNHLY, FYNNEI. The CDR3 nucleotides are TGTGCCAGCCAGATTCGTGGCCTCCACTTT. This translates into CASQIRGLHF.

This clonotype was seen ten or more times. This chain connects TRBV9 to TRBJ1-5, with D possibly being TRBD1 (5 bases). CDR3 length: 15 residues. The germline V gene has CDR1 SGDLS and CDR2 YYNGEE. Trimming took 4 bases from V and 0 from J, leaving 11 bases between them. CDR3 in DNA: TGTGCCAGCAGCCCTGGGGGGAGTAGCAATCAGCCCCAGCATTTT. Protein: CASSPGGSSNQPQHF.